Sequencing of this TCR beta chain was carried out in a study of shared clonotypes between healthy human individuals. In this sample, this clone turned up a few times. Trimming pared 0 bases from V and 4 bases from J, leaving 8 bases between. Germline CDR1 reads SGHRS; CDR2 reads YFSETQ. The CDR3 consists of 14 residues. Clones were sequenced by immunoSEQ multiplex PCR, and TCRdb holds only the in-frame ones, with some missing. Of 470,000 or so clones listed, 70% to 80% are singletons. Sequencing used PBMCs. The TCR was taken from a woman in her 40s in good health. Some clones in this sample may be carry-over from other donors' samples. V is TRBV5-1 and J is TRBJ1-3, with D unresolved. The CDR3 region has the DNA TGCGCCAGCAGCTTGGGGGGTGTAGGAAACACCATATATTTT. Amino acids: CASSLGGVGNTIYF.